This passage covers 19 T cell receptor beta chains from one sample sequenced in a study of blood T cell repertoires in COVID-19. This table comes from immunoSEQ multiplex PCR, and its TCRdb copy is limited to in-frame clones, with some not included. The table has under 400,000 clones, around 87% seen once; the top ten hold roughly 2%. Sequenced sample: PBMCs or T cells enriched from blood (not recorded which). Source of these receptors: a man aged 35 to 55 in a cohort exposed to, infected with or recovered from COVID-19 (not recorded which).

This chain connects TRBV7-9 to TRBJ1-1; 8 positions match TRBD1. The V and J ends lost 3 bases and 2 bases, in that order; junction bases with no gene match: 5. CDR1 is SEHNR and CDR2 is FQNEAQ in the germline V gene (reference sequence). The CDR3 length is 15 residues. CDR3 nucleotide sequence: TGTGCCAGCAGCTTTAGACAGGGGTCTAACACTGAAGCTTTCTTT. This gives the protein CASSFRQGSNTEAFF.

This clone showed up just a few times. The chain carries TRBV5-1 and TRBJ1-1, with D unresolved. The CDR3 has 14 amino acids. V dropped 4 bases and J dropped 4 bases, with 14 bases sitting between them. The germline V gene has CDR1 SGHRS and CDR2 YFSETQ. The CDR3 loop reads CASSPGSPGTEAFF. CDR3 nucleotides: TGCGCCAGCAGCCCGGGATCACCGGGCACTGAAGCTTTCTTT.

CDR3 protein: CASSLRPGQGGNEQFF. The CDR3 coding sequence is TGTGCCAGCAGCTTGCGGCCGGGACAGGGGGGAAATGAGCAGTTCTTC. This rearrangement joins TRBV7-7 to TRBJ2-1, with 11 bases aligning to TRBD1. Germline CDR1 reads SSHAT; CDR2 reads FNYEAQ (reference sequence). CDR3 length: 16 amino acids. Trimming took 3 bases from V and 7 from J; bases not matched to a gene: 8.

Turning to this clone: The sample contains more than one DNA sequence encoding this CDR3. CDR3 nucleotides: TGTGCCAGCAGCCAAGCGACAGGTAGGAACACCGGGGAGCTGTTTTTT. Its protein product is CASSQATGRNTGELFF. J is TRBJ2-2 and V is TRBV3-1 (or the pseudogene TRBV3-2), with D possibly being TRBD1 (6 bases). This CDR3 is 16 amino acids long. V was trimmed by 1 base and J by 1 base, leaving 10 bases between them. Germline-derived CDR1 and CDR2 are LGHDT and YNNKEL (reference sequence).

CDR3 in amino acids: CASSGIDRAVSGNEQFF. The CDR3 nucleotides are TGTGCCAGCAGTGGAATAGACAGGGCGGTTTCTGGGAATGAGCAGTTCTTC. This chain links TRBV2 with TRBJ2-1, with 7 bases matching TRBD1. Germline values: CDR1 SNHLY, CDR2 FYNNEI. The CDR3 is 17 residues long. Trimming removed 4 bases from V and 7 bases from J; junction bases left unmatched: 16. Full variable domain (missing parts from reference TRBV2 and TRBJ2-1): EPEVTQTPSHQVTQMGQEVILRCVPISNHLYFYWYRQILGQKVEFLVSFYNNEISEKSEIFDDQFSVERPDGSNFTLKIRSTKLEDSAMYFCASSGIDRAVSGNEQFFGPGTRLTVL.

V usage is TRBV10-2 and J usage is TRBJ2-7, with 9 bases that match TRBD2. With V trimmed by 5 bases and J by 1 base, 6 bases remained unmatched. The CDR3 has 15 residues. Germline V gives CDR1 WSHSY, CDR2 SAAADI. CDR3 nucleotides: TGCGCCAGCAGTCCGGCGACTAGCGGATCCTACGAGCAGTACTTC. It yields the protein CASSPATSGSYEQYF.

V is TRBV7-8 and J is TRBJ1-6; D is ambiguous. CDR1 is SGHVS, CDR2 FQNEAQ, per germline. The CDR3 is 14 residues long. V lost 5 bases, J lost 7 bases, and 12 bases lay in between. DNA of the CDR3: TGTGCCAGCAGCCTCGGTCCGAAGAATTCACCCCTCCACTTT. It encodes CASSLGPKNSPLHF.

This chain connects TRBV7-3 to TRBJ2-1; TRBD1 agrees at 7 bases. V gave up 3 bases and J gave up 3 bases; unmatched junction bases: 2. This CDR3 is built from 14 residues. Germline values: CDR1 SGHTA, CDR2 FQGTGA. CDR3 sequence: CASSFSGGYNEQFF. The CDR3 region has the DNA TGTGCCAGCAGCTTCTCAGGGGGCTACAATGAGCAGTTCTTC.

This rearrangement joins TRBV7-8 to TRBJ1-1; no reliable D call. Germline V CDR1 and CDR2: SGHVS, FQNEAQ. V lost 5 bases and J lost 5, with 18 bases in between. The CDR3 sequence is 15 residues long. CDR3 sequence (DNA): TGTGCCAGCAGCACTAGACGGATTCGAACAACTGAAGCTTTCTTT. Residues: CASSTRRIRTTEAFF.

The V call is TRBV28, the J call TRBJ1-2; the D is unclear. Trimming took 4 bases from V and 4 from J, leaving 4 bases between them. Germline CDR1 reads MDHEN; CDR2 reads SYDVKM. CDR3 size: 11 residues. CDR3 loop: CASSSVYGYTF. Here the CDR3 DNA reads TGTGCCAGCAGTTCGGTCTATGGCTACACCTTC.

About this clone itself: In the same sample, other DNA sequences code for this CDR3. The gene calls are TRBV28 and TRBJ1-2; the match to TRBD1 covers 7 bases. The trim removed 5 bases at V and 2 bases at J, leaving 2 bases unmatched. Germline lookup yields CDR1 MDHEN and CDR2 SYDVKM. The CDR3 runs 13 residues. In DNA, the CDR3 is TGTGCCAGCAGTCCGGGACAGAACTATGGCTACACCTTC. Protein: CASSPGQNYGYTF.

The CDR3 sequence is CASSLERTGNTGELFF. DNA of the CDR3: TGTGCCAGCTCCCTCGAGCGGACGGGGAACACCGGGGAGCTGTTTTTT. V usage is TRBV18 and J usage is TRBJ2-2, with D tentatively TRBD2 (5 bases). Germline V gene sequence: CDR1 KGHSH, CDR2 LQKENI. The CDR3 length is 16 residues. With 6 bases removed from V and 1 base from J, the gap between germline ends came to 15 bases.

The CDR3 region has the DNA TGTGCCAGCAGGGGACAGGGGGCCAATGAGCAGTTCTTC. Protein product: CASRGQGANEQFF. The genes are TRBV6-5 and TRBJ2-1, with 12 bases aligning to TRBD1. Germline V gives CDR1 MNHEY, CDR2 SVGAGI. Trimming cost V 6 bases and J 6 bases; bases outside gene matches: 0. The CDR3 sequence is 13 residues long.

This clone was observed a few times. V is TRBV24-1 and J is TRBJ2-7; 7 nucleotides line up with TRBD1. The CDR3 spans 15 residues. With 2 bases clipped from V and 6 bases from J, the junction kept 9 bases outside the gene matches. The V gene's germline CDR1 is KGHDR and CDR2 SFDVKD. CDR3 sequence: CATSDSTGVKSEQYF. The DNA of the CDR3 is TGTGCCACCAGTGATTCAACAGGGGTAAAGAGCGAGCAGTACTTC.

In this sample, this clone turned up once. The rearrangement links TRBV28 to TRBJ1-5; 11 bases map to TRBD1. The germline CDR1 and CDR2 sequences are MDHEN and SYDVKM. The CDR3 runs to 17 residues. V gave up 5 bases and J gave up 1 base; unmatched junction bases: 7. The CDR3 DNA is TGTGCCAGCAGTGAGGGAGGACAGGGGGCGAGCAATCAGCCCCAGCATTTT. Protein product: CASSEGGQGASNQPQHF.

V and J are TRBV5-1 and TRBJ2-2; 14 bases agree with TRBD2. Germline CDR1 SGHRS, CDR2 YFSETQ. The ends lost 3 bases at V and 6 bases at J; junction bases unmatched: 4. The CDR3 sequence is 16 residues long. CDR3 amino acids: CASSSGTSGRAGELFF. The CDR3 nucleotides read TGCGCCAGCAGCTCTGGGACTAGCGGGAGAGCCGGGGAGCTGTTTTTT.

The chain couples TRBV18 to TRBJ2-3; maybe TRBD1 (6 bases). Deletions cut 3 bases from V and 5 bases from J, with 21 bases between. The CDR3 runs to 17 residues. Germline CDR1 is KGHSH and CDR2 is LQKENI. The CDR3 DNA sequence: TGTGCCAGCTCACCGCTTAAACCCTCACAGGGAAAAGATACGCAGTATTTT. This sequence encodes CASSPLKPSQGKDTQYF.

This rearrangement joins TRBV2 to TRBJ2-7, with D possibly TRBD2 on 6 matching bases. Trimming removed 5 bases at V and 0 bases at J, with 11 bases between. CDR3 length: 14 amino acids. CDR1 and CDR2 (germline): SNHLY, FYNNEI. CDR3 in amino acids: CASSFHGSSYEQYF. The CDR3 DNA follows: TGTGCCAGCAGTTTTCACGGGAGCTCCTACGAGCAGTACTTC.

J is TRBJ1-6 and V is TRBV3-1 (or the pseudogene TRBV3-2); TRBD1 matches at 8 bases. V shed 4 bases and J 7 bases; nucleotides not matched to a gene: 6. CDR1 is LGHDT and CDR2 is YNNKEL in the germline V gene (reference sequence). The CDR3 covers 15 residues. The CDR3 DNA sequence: TGTGCCAGCAGCCCGATGGACAGGGAAAATTCACCCCTCCACTTT. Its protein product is CASSPMDRENSPLHF.